Below are 12 T cell receptor beta chains sequenced from a single sample in a study of human T cells and chemical hapten exposure. TCRdb used MiXCR to reprocess the RACE reads, holding one entry per CDR3 protein. This sample has about 53,000 distinct CDR3 sequences, with more than 9% found just once. Stated time point: pre-sensitization, week 0. The treatment is: therapeutic diphenylcyclopropenone sensitization with weekly scalp DPC. Material: whole blood, obtained in connection with sensitization to the hapten diphenylcyclopropenone (DPC). The receptors here all came from a man in his forties with alopecia areata. Some clones in this sample may be carry-over from other donors' samples.

This clonotype was observed a few times. This rearrangement joins TRBV7-2 to TRBJ1-1; 10 bases are shared with TRBD1. Germline trimming cut 7 bases from V and 4 bases from J; bases unmatched to any gene: 3. CDR3 length equals 13 residues. The V gene's germline CDR1 is SGHTA and CDR2 FQGNSA. The DNA of the CDR3 is TGTGCCAGCATGGGACAGGGGCGCACTGAAGCTTTCTTT. Amino acids: CASMGQGRTEAFF.

For this clonotype: A read error may be the cause here, since a much bigger clone is one base away. The gene calls are TRBV4-3 and TRBJ2-1; 10 bases agree with TRBD2. The CDR3 covers 15 residues. V shed 5 bases, J shed 5 bases, and the junction held 6 bases outside the gene matches. Germline V gives CDR1 LGHNA, CDR2 YSLEER. The DNA for the CDR3 is TGCGCCAGCAGCGAAGTAGGGACTAGCGACAATGAGCAGTTCTTC. It encodes CASSEVGTSDNEQFF.

The chain is built from TRBV28 and TRBJ2-5; a possible D gene is TRBD1 (5 bases). The V end lost 5 bases, the J end lost 3 bases, and 13 bases lay between the germline ends. The germline V gene encodes CDR1 MDHEN and CDR2 SYDVKM. This CDR3 has 14 amino acids. CDR3 loop: CASSREQGKETQYF. Written as DNA, the CDR3 is TGTGCCAGCAGTAGAGAGCAGGGTAAAGAGACCCAGTACTTC.

This clonotype was recorded a few times. V is TRBV6-5 and J is TRBJ2-1, with D tentatively TRBD1 (6 bases). In germline, CDR1 is MNHEY, CDR2 SVGAGI. The CDR3 consists of 15 residues. Between the trimmed V and J ends, which lost 6 bases and 6 bases, there was a span of 18 bases. CDR3 region: CASSRGQGEFNEQFF. The CDR3 coding sequence is TGTGCCAGCAGCCGGGGACAAGGGGAATTCAATGAGCAGTTCTTC.

The chain links TRBV7-6 to TRBJ2-7; 11 nucleotides align to TRBD2. Germline CDR1 SGHVS, CDR2 FNYEAQ. The CDR3 extends over 17 amino acids. After removal of 1 base from V and 0 bases from J, the junction contained 5 bases not matched to a gene. DNA of the CDR3: TGTGCCAGCAGCTTAGGGGTAGCGGGAGGGTTCTCCTACGAGCAGTACTTC. It specifies CASSLGVAGGFSYEQYF.

In this sample, this clonotype turned up many times. The chain carries TRBV7-9 and TRBJ2-1; a weak D match, TRBD1 (5 bases). The V and J ends lost 8 bases and 9 bases respectively, with 11 bases between them. This CDR3 spans 11 amino acids. Germline-derived CDR1 and CDR2 are SEHNR and FQNEAQ (reference sequence). CDR3 residues: CASAKGFEQFF. Written as DNA, the CDR3 is TGTGCCAGCGCAAAGGGGTTTGAGCAGTTCTTC.

In its sample, this clonotype was seen many times. The chain uses TRBV29-1 and TRBJ2-1, with TRBD2 identical over 12 bases. The germline V gene has CDR1 SQVTM and CDR2 ANQGSEA. The V and J ends lost 7 bases and 10 bases, in that order; junction bases with no gene match: 5. The CDR3 runs 12 residues. CDR3 coding DNA: TGCAGCGCAGCTAGCGGGAGGGAGGAGCAGTTCTTC. Amino acid sequence: CSAASGREEQFF.

In this sample, this clonotype turned up a few times. Compared with germline, one end of the junction differs, possibly owing to a read error. Here the CDR3 reads CASRLAGGYGYTF. The CDR3 bases are TGTGCCAGCAGATTGGCAGGGGGTTATGGCTACACCTTC. The genes are TRBV5-5 and TRBJ1-2, with 7 bases that match TRBD1. The germline gives CDR1 SGHKS, CDR2 YYEKEE (reference sequence). This CDR3 has 13 residues.

This clonotype has a handful of counts. This chain uses TRBV6-9 with TRBJ1-4; a possible D gene is TRBD1 (5 bases). Germline CDR1 reads MNHGY; CDR2 reads SVAAGI. V dropped 5 bases and J dropped 13 bases, with 23 bases sitting between them. The CDR3 extends over 15 amino acids. The DNA of the CDR3 is TGTGCCAGCAGTACGCTTAATTCAAGTCCAGGGTTACTGTTTTTT. It encodes CASSTLNSSPGLLFF.

This clonotype was recorded a few times. The genes are TRBV6-4 and TRBJ2-1; D might be TRBD1 (6 bases). CDR3 length equals 16 residues. CDR1 is MRHNA and CDR2 is SNTAGT in the germline V gene. V gave up 5 bases and J gave up 2 bases, with 16 bases separating them. CDR3 in DNA: TGTGCCAGCAGTAGCGAAGGGGGAGAGGCCTACAATGAGCAGTTCTTC. It codes for CASSSEGGEAYNEQFF.

The gene calls are TRBV7-3 and TRBJ2-1, with unresolved D. The CDR3 covers 14 residues. Germline lookup yields CDR1 SGHTA and CDR2 FQGTGA. V gave up 2 bases and J gave up 7 bases, with 12 bases separating them. The CDR3 spells CASSLAKPQNEQFF. The CDR3 DNA sequence: TGTGCCAGCAGCTTAGCCAAGCCTCAAAATGAGCAGTTCTTC. Looking up the rest from reference TRBV7-3 and TRBJ2-1 gives the full variable domain: GAGVSQTPSNKVTEKGKYVELRCDPISGHTALYWYRQSLGQGPEFLIYFQGTGAADDSGLPNDRFFAVRPEGSVSTLKIQRTERGDSAVYLCASSLAKPQNEQFFGPGTRLTVL.

This clonotype has just one count. This sequence joins TRBV28 and TRBJ2-7; the match to TRBD1 covers 7 bases. The CDR3 spans 13 residues. V lost 6 bases to trimming and J lost 3 bases; unmatched junction nucleotides: 5. Germline lookup yields CDR1 MDHEN and CDR2 SYDVKM. DNA for the CDR3: TGTGCCAGCAGCTCACAGGGGCTCTACGAGCAGTACTTC. Residues: CASSSQGLYEQYF. Based on the CDR3 plus reference TRBV28 and TRBJ2-7, the full variable domain is DVKVTQSSRYLVKRTGEKVFLECVQDMDHENMFWYRQDPGLGLRLIYFSYDVKMKEKGDIPEGYSVSREKKERFSLILESASTNQTSMYLCASSSQGLYEQYFGPGTRLTVT.